This TCR beta chain was captured in a study of blood T cells in healthy people across ages. This CDR3 is built from 14 residues. V lost 3 bases and J lost 4; bases outside the gene matches: 4. Germline CDR1 is LGHNA and CDR2 is YNFKEQ. The use of a sample-barcoded 5' primer and a J-beta primer mix characterized a second PCR of roughly 7 to 11 cycles. In TCRdb, the 5' RACE reads were re-called with MiXCR into one record per CDR3 protein. The table lists 1.5 million or so distinct CDR3 sequences, 35% to 45% of them singletons. Sequences were obtained from blood. The rearrangement links TRBV4-2 to TRBJ2-3; 7 bases align to TRBD2. The origin of this receptor is a woman under 30 in good health. The CDR3 is CASSQNLAADTQYF. CDR3 DNA sequence: TGTGCCAGCAGCCAGAACCTAGCGGCAGATACGCAGTATTTT.